The 27 T cell receptor beta chains below all came from one sample that was sequenced in a study of OX40 agonist ivuxolimab in advanced cancers. Produced via immunoSEQ multiplex PCR; TCRdb's table is partial and in-frame only. The repertoire holds about 81,000 clones, with about 81% as singletons. The sequences come from CD4+ or CD8+ T cells sorted from blood, collected in a trial of the OX40 agonist ivuxolimab. These receptors were taken from an adult with an advanced solid tumor such as melanoma, head and neck, liver or kidney cancer.

The chain links TRBV18 to TRBJ2-5; the match to TRBD1 covers 7 bases. V lost 3 bases, J lost 2 bases, and 0 bases stayed unmatched. CDR3 length: 13 residues. CDR1 is KGHSH and CDR2 is LQKENI in the germline V gene. CDR3 residues: CASSPGQQETQYF. The CDR3, as DNA: TGTGCCAGCTCACCGGGACAGCAAGAGACCCAGTACTTC.

The gene calls are TRBV6-6 and TRBJ2-7; 7 bases fit TRBD1. CDR3 length: 13 residues. Germline CDR1 is MNHNY and CDR2 is SVGAGI (reference sequence). The V segment lost 2 bases and the J segment 3 bases; nucleotides outside the gene matches: 1. CDR3 bases: TGTGCCAGCAGTTACCGGGACAGCTACGAGCAGTACTTC. Protein: CASSYRDSYEQYF.

The rearrangement uses TRBV27 and TRBJ1-1; D not resolved. Trimming removed 3 bases from V and 0 bases from J, with 11 bases in between. CDR3 length equals 15 residues. The germline V gene encodes CDR1 MNHEY and CDR2 SMNVEV (reference sequence). In DNA form, the CDR3 reads TGTGCCAGCAGTTTTTCAAGTCGACTGAACACTGAAGCTTTCTTT. It codes for CASSFSSRLNTEAFF.

The gene calls are TRBV7-7 and TRBJ2-2, with D unresolved. Germline V gene sequence: CDR1 SSHAT, CDR2 FNYEAQ (reference sequence). The CDR3 totals 15 residues. V lost 6 bases and J lost 0, with 11 bases in between. CDR3 sequence (DNA): TGTGCCAGCAGTCTAAACTTGGCGAACACCGGGGAGCTGTTTTTT. Its protein is CASSLNLANTGELFF.

The chain links TRBV4-3 to TRBJ2-1; D perhaps matches TRBD1 (6 bases). This CDR3 comprises 15 residues. CDR1 is LGHNA, CDR2 YSLEER, per germline. Trimming cost V 4 bases and J 8 bases, with 18 bases left between them. The CDR3 protein is CASSPLINREYEQFF. The CDR3 DNA follows: TGCGCCAGCAGCCCATTAATAAACAGGGAATATGAGCAGTTCTTC.

This chain uses TRBV11-2 with TRBJ2-7; D unclear. Germline V CDR1 and CDR2: SGHAT, FQNNGV. V was shortened by 5 bases and J by 7 bases, with 12 bases between the two germline ends. CDR3 length equals 12 residues. CDR3 sequence: CASSPAPREQYF. Here the CDR3 DNA reads TGTGCCAGCAGCCCGGCCCCTCGGGAGCAGTACTTC.

The V and J genes are TRBV5-1 and TRBJ2-1, with TRBD2 identical over 10 bases. The ends lost 0 bases at V and 5 bases at J; junction bases unmatched: 17. From germline, CDR1 is SGHRS and CDR2 YFSETQ. The CDR3 length is 20 residues. The CDR3 bases are TGCGCCAGCAGCTTGGACCCCGCACTAGCGGGAACCAGACCCAACAATGAGCAGTTCTTC. Its protein product is CASSLDPALAGTRPNNEQFF.

The rearrangement uses TRBV7-8 and TRBJ2-7, with TRBD2 matching 9 bases. The CDR3 covers 17 residues. Trimming at V came to 3 bases and at J to 3 bases, leaving 12 bases not matched to a gene. Per the germline V gene, CDR1 is SGHVS and CDR2 is FQNEAQ. This chain's CDR3 is CASSFSPDGSGSYEQYF. The CDR3 DNA sequence: TGTGCCAGCAGCTTCTCTCCCGACGGTAGCGGGAGCTACGAGCAGTACTTC.

In its sample, this clone was seen a few times. The chain links TRBV6-5 to TRBJ2-7, with TRBD1 matching over 9 bases. Germline CDR1 MNHEY, CDR2 SVGAGI. The CDR3 is 15 amino acids. J gave up 1 base and V 6 bases, and 7 bases lay outside the gene matches. The CDR3 reads CASSLGGTGSYEQYF. Here the CDR3 DNA reads TGTGCCAGCAGCTTGGGCGGGACAGGGTCCTACGAGCAGTACTTC.

CDR3 in amino acids: CASSPRGFPNEQFF. CDR3 DNA: TGTGCCAGCAGCCCCAGAGGGTTCCCTAATGAGCAGTTCTTC. The chain couples TRBV7-2 to TRBJ2-1, with a weak D call TRBD2 (5 bases). In germline, CDR1 is SGHTA, CDR2 FQGNSA. The CDR3 consists of 14 residues. V shed 5 bases and J shed 7 bases, with 15 bases lying between them.

The chain uses TRBV5-8 and TRBJ2-1; 8 bases map to TRBD2. CDR3 length: 15 residues. Germline loops: CDR1 SGHTS, CDR2 YDEGEE. V lost 4 bases to trimming and J lost 5 bases; unmatched junction nucleotides: 8. Here the CDR3 DNA reads TGTGCCAGCAGCGCCCCGGGACTAGGTAACAATGAGCAGTTCTTC. Protein: CASSAPGLGNNEQFF.

The V call is TRBV7-8, the J call TRBJ1-1; D is undetermined. Germline CDR1 is SGHVS and CDR2 is FQNEAQ. The CDR3 has 15 residues. V gave up 0 bases and J gave up 4 bases, with 12 bases separating them. The CDR3 nucleotides read TGTGCCAGCAGCTTAGCTACAGTGGCGGTCACTGAAGCTTTCTTT. The encoded protein is CASSLATVAVTEAFF.

The V call is TRBV9, the J call TRBJ1-3; D gene uncertain. Germline V gene data show CDR1 as SGDLS and CDR2 as YYNGEE. This CDR3 region has 15 residues. With 0 bases removed from V and 1 base from J, the gap between germline ends came to 8 bases. The CDR3 loop is CASSVAAASGNTIYF. In DNA form, the CDR3 reads TGTGCCAGCAGCGTAGCGGCAGCTTCTGGAAACACCATATATTTT.

This clone was observed a few times. The CDR3 spells CASSHPLFSGNTGELFF. The DNA for the CDR3 is TGCGCCAGCAGCCACCCTTTGTTTAGCGGGAACACCGGGGAGCTGTTTTTT. The V and J genes are TRBV4-1 and TRBJ2-2; a possible D gene is TRBD2 (6 bases). The CDR3 contains 17 residues. V gave up 3 bases and J gave up 1 base, with 15 bases separating them. From germline, CDR1 is MGHRA and CDR2 YSYEKL.

By frequency in the sample, this clone is large. The chain uses TRBV10-3 and TRBJ1-1; 10 bases map to TRBD1. V lost 6 bases and J lost 11; bases outside the gene matches: 12. CDR3 length equals 14 residues. Germline assignment: CDR1 ENHRY and CDR2 SYGVKD. The CDR3 DNA reads as TGTGCCATCAGGGACCTTCCCGGGACAGGGGTGGCTTTCTTT. Its translation: CAIRDLPGTGVAFF.

The V and J genes are TRBV7-9 and TRBJ2-5; 7 bases match TRBD1. After removal of 5 bases from V and 3 bases from J, the junction contained 6 bases not matched to a gene. The CDR3 loop spans 14 amino acids. CDR1 is SEHNR, CDR2 FQNEAQ, per germline (reference sequence). CDR3 DNA sequence: TGTGCCAGCAGCCCTCAGACAGGGAAAGAGACCCAGTACTTC. Protein product: CASSPQTGKETQYF.

The chain couples TRBV6-4 to TRBJ1-4; 7 bases match TRBD1. Germline trimming cut 6 bases from V and 4 bases from J; bases unmatched to any gene: 5. The CDR3 spans 14 residues. Germline V gene lookup returns CDR1 MRHNA and CDR2 SNTAGT. CDR3 protein: CASSHGTDNEKLFF. CDR3 nucleotides: TGTGCCAGCAGCCACGGGACAGATAATGAAAAACTGTTTTTT.

The gene calls are TRBV9 and TRBJ2-1; 9 bases are a match to TRBD2. The CDR3 consists of 17 residues. J was trimmed by 5 bases and V by 0 bases; bases with no gene match: 9. CDR1 and CDR2 (germline): SGDLS, YYNGEE. CDR3 loop: CASSVDFRLAGNNEQFF. CDR3 DNA sequence: TGTGCCAGCAGCGTAGATTTTCGCCTAGCGGGGAACAATGAGCAGTTCTTC.

V gene TRBV28 combines with J gene TRBJ1-2; 7 bases align to TRBD1. With V trimmed by 6 bases and J by 4 bases, 8 bases remained unmatched. The CDR3 is 14 amino acids. Germline V lookup: CDR1 MDHEN, CDR2 SYDVKM. CDR3 sequence reads: CASRLQGQSYGYTF. CDR3 coding DNA: TGTGCCAGCAGACTACAGGGACAGTCCTATGGCTACACCTTC.

The count of this clone is one. The CDR3 region has the DNA TGTGCCAGCAGTTTATGGGCAGGAGAGGATCGCGAGCAGTACTTC. This translates into CASSLWAGEDREQYF. The V gene is TRBV27, the J gene TRBJ2-7; no reliable D call. This CDR3 region has 15 residues. CDR1 and CDR2 from the germline V gene are MNHEY and SMNVEV (reference sequence). V gave up 1 base and J gave up 6 bases, with 16 bases separating them.

On this clone: Distinct nucleotide sequences in the sample also encode this CDR3. V is TRBV19 and J is TRBJ2-7; D remains unclear. Germline assignment: CDR1 LNHDA and CDR2 SQIVND (reference sequence). This CDR3 is 14 amino acids long. Trimming left V 6 bases short and J 6 bases short, with 18 bases between. This chain's CDR3 is CASSSGAGLSEQYV. CDR3 nucleotide sequence: TGTGCCAGTAGCTCAGGCGCCGGTCTGAGCGAGCAGTACGTC.

This clone showed up just once. This chain uses TRBV5-4 with TRBJ2-7, with D possibly matching TRBD1 (6 bases). The length of the CDR3 is 14 residues. CDR1 SGHNT and CDR2 YYREEE come from the germline V gene (reference sequence). Trimming shortened V by 4 bases and J by 2 bases, and 13 bases separated the two germline ends. The CDR3 DNA reads TGTGCCAGCAGCGACCGGGACACCCCCTACGAGCAGTACTTC. This translates into CASSDRDTPYEQYF.

This clone has only a few counts. This rearrangement joins TRBV19 to TRBJ1-2; TRBD1 is a possible D gene (5 bases). The CDR3 length is 13 residues. Germline CDR1 is LNHDA and CDR2 is SQIVND (reference sequence). V dropped 7 bases and J dropped 2 bases, with 11 bases sitting between them. The chain's CDR3 is CASIDRSNYGYTF. CDR3 in DNA: TGTGCCAGTATAGACAGATCAAACTATGGCTACACCTTC.

The chain combines TRBV7-2 with TRBJ2-7; 9 bases align to TRBD2. Germline lookup yields CDR1 SGHTA and CDR2 FQGNSA. CDR3 length: 19 residues. V gave up 1 base and J gave up 0 bases; unmatched junction bases: 13. CDR3 DNA: TGTGCCAGCAGCTTAGGACCGGGTTTAGGTAGCGGGAGCTCCTACGAGCAGTACTTC. As protein: CASSLGPGLGSGSSYEQYF.

This clone showed up just a few times. The CDR3 loop reads CATSMGLNYGYTF. Written as DNA, the CDR3 is TGTGCCACCTCGATGGGCCTGAACTATGGCTACACCTTC. The rearrangement joins TRBV27 to TRBJ1-2, with unresolved D. The V and J ends lost 10 bases and 2 bases respectively, with 14 bases between them. CDR1 and CDR2 (germline): MNHEY, SMNVEV (reference sequence). This CDR3 has 13 residues.

The CDR3 sequence: CASSGYGGGKETQYF. The CDR3 DNA reads TGTGCCAGCAGTGGCTACGGGGGCGGAAAAGAGACCCAGTACTTC. The chain carries TRBV2 and TRBJ2-5; D possibly matches TRBD1 or TRBD2 (6 bases each). Trimming pared 4 bases from V and 3 bases from J, leaving 15 bases between. The CDR3 has 15 amino acids. Germline V gene sequence: CDR1 SNHLY, CDR2 FYNNEI.

V usage is TRBV5-1 and J usage is TRBJ2-3; 8 bases are shared with TRBD2. The CDR3 has 14 amino acids. V was pared by 4 bases and J by 4 bases, with 5 bases of the junction left unmatched. The germline V gene encodes CDR1 SGHRS and CDR2 YFSETQ. The CDR3 protein is CASSLGTRADTQYF. The CDR3, as DNA: TGCGCCAGCAGCCTCGGGACTAGAGCAGATACGCAGTATTTT.